This TCR beta chain was retrieved from a study of T cells in Graves' hyperthyroidism and ophthalmopathy. Germline V gene sequence: CDR1 MNHNS, CDR2 SASEGT. Between the trimmed V and J ends, which lost 5 bases and 3 bases, there was a span of 19 bases. CDR3 size: 16 residues. Authors of the study amplified TCR beta CDR3 regions from RNA transcripts. HTBI primers were used for first-round RT-PCR of the TCR CDR3. TCRdb independently ran MiXCR on the multiplex PCR reads; one entry per CDR3 protein. The sample contains 250,000 to 350,000 distinct CDR3 sequences, over 15% of which appear only once. Participants, patients aged 18 to 65, had newly diagnosed hyperthyroidism with a duration under 2 months. Uncontrolled infections, other autoimmune diseases, pregnancy or lactation led to exclusion of patients. In this sample, this clonotype turned up a few times. This may be a read error, as it is one base from a much larger clone.

Sequenced input: blood. The sequence was collected from a man aged 25-40 years with Graves' hyperthyroidism. The rearrangement joins TRBV6-1 to TRBJ2-5; D might be TRBD2 (5 bases). CDR3 DNA sequence: TGTGCCAGCAGTACCCGTCGGACTGTCGGGGAAGAGACCCAGTACTTC. Translated, it gives CASSTRRTVGEETQYF.